This T cell receptor beta chain comes out of a study of cytomegalovirus exposure and HLA in healthy donors. Study-wide background: Within an early data release were about 85 million unique TCRs drawn from HLA-typed donors.

13 Jbeta primers and 60 Vbeta primers were used for the PCR. As handled by the study authors: Tens of millions of unique TCR beta chains, about 12 million shared, were counted in a later analysis. The assay was immunoSEQ multiplex PCR, and TCRdb's table has in-frame clones only and misses some. The V and J calls and clone size were taken over from that table, and D and trimming were inferred from the DNA. Here the sample spans 130,000 to 150,000 clones, about three quarters being singletons. On this clone itself: What it recognizes is unknown.

Donors counted as nominally healthy when sampled, yet unrecorded immune exposures were likely. Study results and caveats: In a later analysis, HLA-associated TCR beta chains were more clonally expanded than equally common others.

This CDR3 has 17 amino acids. Germline assignment: CDR1 SGHDT and CDR2 YYEEEE. The V gene end was trimmed by 2 bases and the J gene end by 6 bases; junction bases not matched to a gene: 12. Sequenced: PBMCs. The sequence derives from a man in his forties in good health and CMV-seropositive. V gene TRBV5-6 combines with J gene TRBJ1-5; 9 nucleotides align to TRBD1. This CDR3 reads CASSLKGRDRVGQPQHF. CDR3 coding DNA: TGTGCCAGCAGCTTAAAAGGCCGGGACAGGGTTGGTCAGCCCCAGCATTTT.